The 27 T cell receptor beta chains below all came from one sample that was sequenced in a study of blood T cell repertoires in COVID-19. The protocol was immunoSEQ multiplex PCR, while the TCRdb copy is restricted to in-frame clones and leaves out a portion. This table has tens of thousands of clones, around 85% appearing once. Material: peripheral blood. All receptors come from a man between 70 and 80 years old with acute or convalescent COVID-19.

This clone showed up just once. V and J are TRBV6-5 and TRBJ2-1; 7 positions match TRBD1. Germline V gene lookup returns CDR1 MNHEY and CDR2 SVGAGI. The CDR3 extends over 11 amino acids. V was pared by 6 bases and J by 12 bases, with 5 bases of the junction left unmatched. The CDR3 loop reads CASSRQGPQFF. The CDR3 coding sequence is TGTGCCAGCAGCAGACAGGGTCCGCAGTTCTTC.

J is TRBJ1-1 and V is TRBV18; D possibly corresponds to TRBD1 (5 bases). The CDR3 runs 14 residues. The V gene's germline CDR1 is KGHSH and CDR2 LQKENI. Trimming took 6 bases from V and 3 from J, leaving 14 bases between them. This CDR3 reads CASSPGGGDTEAFF. The CDR3 DNA reads TGTGCCAGCTCCCCCGGGGGAGGGGACACTGAAGCTTTCTTT.

The chain combines TRBV29-1 with TRBJ2-1; D is perhaps TRBD1 (5 bases). Germline-derived CDR1 and CDR2 are SQVTM and ANQGSEA. The V and J ends lost 6 bases and 6 bases respectively, with 9 bases between them. This CDR3 is built from 11 residues. Written as DNA, the CDR3 is TGCAGCGTCTGGCAGGGCAATGAGCAGTTCTTC. This encodes CSVWQGNEQFF.

CDR3 in amino acids: CASTLQGGQETQYF. CDR3 DNA: TGCGCCAGCACTCTCCAGGGAGGTCAAGAGACCCAGTACTTC. The chain combines TRBV5-1 with TRBJ2-5, with TRBD2 as a possible D gene (6 bases). The V gene lost 6 bases and the J gene lost 2 bases, with 14 bases spanning the gap. The CDR3 has 14 residues. From germline, CDR1 is SGHRS and CDR2 YFSETQ.

The genes are TRBV27 and TRBJ1-2; D gene uncertain. The V gene's germline CDR1 is MNHEY and CDR2 SMNVEV (reference sequence). The V end was cut by 2 bases, the J end by 1 base, with 11 bases between. The CDR3 has 15 residues. For the CDR3, the DNA is TGTGCCAGCAGTTTAGGAGGGAACCTTAACTATGGCTACACCTTC. It translates to CASSLGGNLNYGYTF.

The chain has TRBV12-5 and TRBJ1-1; 7 bases fit TRBD1. This CDR3 region has 15 residues. Germline-derived CDR1 and CDR2 are LGHNT and FRNRAP. The trim removed 4 bases at V and 0 bases at J, leaving 5 bases unmatched. Here the CDR3 DNA reads TGTGCTAGTGGTTGGCCACAGGGGTTGAACACTGAAGCTTTCTTT. Encoded protein: CASGWPQGLNTEAFF.

This chain joins TRBV2 and TRBJ1-3; TRBD1 is a possible D gene (6 bases). CDR3 length: 14 amino acids. Germline V gives CDR1 SNHLY, CDR2 FYNNEI. Trimming took off 8 bases at V and 2 bases at J, with 13 bases between the two ends. The CDR3 DNA sequence: TGTGCCAGCGAAGGGGGTATCGCTGGAAACACCATATATTTT. Translated, it gives CASEGGIAGNTIYF.

V is TRBV18 and J is TRBJ2-3; a possible D gene is TRBD2 (5 bases). The germline V and J ends were trimmed by 0 bases and 0 bases, with 10 bases remaining between them. The germline V gene has CDR1 KGHSH and CDR2 LQKENI. The CDR3 runs 16 residues. CDR3 loop: CASSPPAGESTDTQYF. The CDR3 DNA is TGTGCCAGCTCACCACCGGCGGGTGAGAGCACAGATACGCAGTATTTT.

This rearrangement joins TRBV5-5 to TRBJ1-2, with 8 bases matching TRBD1. V gave up 3 bases and J gave up 6 bases; unmatched junction bases: 13. CDR1 and CDR2 (germline): SGHKS, YYEKEE (reference sequence). This CDR3 comprises 16 residues. The CDR3 sequence: CASSSTIDRGPNGYTF. CDR3 DNA: TGTGCCAGCAGCTCTACTATCGACAGGGGACCCAATGGCTACACCTTC.

The V call is TRBV20-1, the J call TRBJ2-5; 8 bases map to TRBD2. The trim removed 3 bases at V and 4 bases at J, leaving 4 bases unmatched. The CDR3 loop spans 13 amino acids. Germline V gene sequence: CDR1 DFQATT, CDR2 SNEGSKA (reference sequence). The chain's CDR3 is CSASTSGGETQYF. The CDR3 DNA reads as TGCAGTGCTAGTACAAGCGGGGGAGAGACCCAGTACTTC.

The J gene is TRBJ2-7, the V gene TRBV9; D might be TRBD1 (6 bases). Per the germline V gene, CDR1 is SGDLS and CDR2 is YYNGEE. The V gene lost 4 bases and the J gene lost 1 base, with 18 bases spanning the gap. The CDR3 loop spans 16 amino acids. CDR3 coding DNA: TGTGCCAGCAGCCCCGCCTATGTGACAGGTTCCTACGAGCAGTACTTC. Translated: CASSPAYVTGSYEQYF.

This chain connects TRBV6-2 or TRBV6-3 to TRBJ2-2; 7 bases match TRBD1. This CDR3 is 15 amino acids long. J lost 0 bases, V lost 6 bases, and 4 bases had no gene match. Looked up from germline, CDR1 is MNHEY and CDR2 is SVGEGT. The CDR3 is CASSLQGTNTGELFF. CDR3 DNA: TGTGCCAGCAGCCTACAGGGGACGAACACCGGGGAGCTGTTTTTT.

This chain uses TRBV10-3 with TRBJ1-1, with D perhaps TRBD1 (5 bases). CDR3 length: 11 amino acids. Germline CDR1 is ENHRY and CDR2 is SYGVKD. Trimming took off 10 bases at V and 8 bases at J, with 14 bases between the two ends. This CDR3 is CATKSGGEAFF. The CDR3 DNA follows: TGTGCCACAAAGAGCGGGGGAGAAGCTTTCTTT.

The chain recombines TRBV5-7 with TRBJ1-1; 7 bases map to TRBD1. TRBV5-7 is classed as an ORF, of uncertain function. This CDR3 is built from 15 residues. Trimming removed 3 bases from V and 3 bases from J; junction bases left unmatched: 8. CDR3 in amino acids: CASSSPRGEYTEAFF. The CDR3 DNA reads TGTGCCAGCAGCTCCCCCAGGGGGGAGTACACTGAAGCTTTCTTT.

The chain recombines TRBV5-5 with TRBJ2-7; weak D call: TRBD2 (6 bases). The germline gives CDR1 SGHKS, CDR2 YYEKEE (reference sequence). The ends were cut back, 0 bases at V and 6 bases at J, with 13 bases in the middle. The length of the CDR3 is 14 residues. The CDR3 nucleotides are TGTGCCAGCAGCTTGGGTCCGGTCGGGGGCGAGCAGTACTTC. Residues: CASSLGPVGGEQYF.

The chain links TRBV5-8 to TRBJ1-5, with a possible D match to TRBD1 (5 bases). The CDR3 has 15 amino acids. With 4 bases removed from V and 0 bases from J, the gap between germline ends came to 11 bases. CDR1 and CDR2 from the germline V gene are SGHTS and YDEGEE. In nucleotides, the CDR3 is TGTGCCAGCAGCCCCGGACATTATAGCAATCAGCCCCAGCATTTT. Translating gives CASSPGHYSNQPQHF.

Written as DNA, the CDR3 is TGTGCCACCAGCAGAGCCCCCAGGGGAGGGGAAAAACTGTTTTTT. Translated: CATSRAPRGGEKLFF. This chain joins TRBV15 and TRBJ1-4; tentative D call: TRBD1 (6 bases). The CDR3 sequence is 15 residues long. Looked up from germline, CDR1 is LNHNV and CDR2 is YYDKDF (reference sequence). Trimming stripped 1 base from V and 8 bases from J, with 14 bases between.

J is TRBJ2-2 and V is TRBV10-1; D not certain. Trimming took off 2 bases at V and 5 bases at J, with 6 bases between the two ends. The CDR3 contains 13 residues. The germline gives CDR1 WNHNN, CDR2 SYGVQD (reference sequence). This CDR3 is CASSERRTGELFF. The CDR3 nucleotides read TGCGCCAGCAGTGAGAGGAGAACCGGGGAGCTGTTTTTT.

V and J are TRBV4-1 and TRBJ1-5, with D hard to call. The CDR3 covers 17 residues. V lost 0 bases, J lost 0 bases, and 12 bases lay in between. The germline CDR1 and CDR2 sequences are MGHRA and YSYEKL. The CDR3 region is CASSQDPPQLSNQPQHF. In DNA, the CDR3 is TGCGCCAGCAGCCAAGATCCCCCACAGCTTAGCAATCAGCCCCAGCATTTT.

The rearrangement joins TRBV24-1 to TRBJ2-7, with TRBD1 matching over 8 bases. Germline V gene sequence: CDR1 KGHDR, CDR2 SFDVKD. V trimming: 4 bases; J trimming: 1 base; junction bases outside the gene matches: 14. The CDR3 contains 18 residues. The CDR3 loop reads CATSDPDMPGQESYEQYF. CDR3 nucleotides: TGTGCCACCAGTGACCCTGATATGCCGGGACAGGAGTCCTACGAGCAGTACTTC.

The V gene is TRBV7-9, the J gene TRBJ2-1; the match to TRBD2 covers 8 bases. Trimming took 1 base from V and 7 from J; bases not matched to a gene: 3. Germline V lookup: CDR1 SEHNR, CDR2 FQNEAQ (reference sequence). This CDR3 region has 14 residues. The CDR3 DNA reads TGTGCCAGCAGCTTAGTTAGCGGGGAAAATGAGCAGTTCTTC. Protein sequence: CASSLVSGENEQFF.

The rearrangement joins TRBV2 to TRBJ2-7, with no clear D. Per the germline V gene, CDR1 is SNHLY and CDR2 is FYNNEI. The CDR3 extends over 12 amino acids. V was pared by 7 bases and J by 1 base, with 8 bases between. DNA for the CDR3: TGTGCCAGCACCCCCCGGTCCTACGAGCAGTACTTC. Residues: CASTPRSYEQYF.

This clone was found once. The chain has TRBV3-1 (or the pseudogene TRBV3-2) and TRBJ1-6; D is unclear. Germline assignment: CDR1 LGHDT and CDR2 YNNKEL (reference sequence). V was clipped by 5 bases and J by 6 bases, with 14 bases between them. CDR3 length: 15 amino acids. The CDR3 here is CASSSGWASNSPLHF. CDR3 sequence (DNA): TGTGCCAGCAGCTCTGGGTGGGCGAGTAATTCACCCCTCCACTTT.

The chain recombines TRBV19 with TRBJ2-5, with TRBD2 matching 7 bases. The J segment lost 5 bases and the V segment lost 3 bases, leaving 3 bases of the junction unmatched. The CDR3 extends over 13 amino acids. Germline CDR1 LNHDA, CDR2 SQIVND (reference sequence). CDR3 sequence (DNA): TGTGCCAGTAGTATTGGGGGAGGGGAGACCCAGTACTTC. It is translated as CASSIGGGETQYF.

This rearrangement joins TRBV19 to TRBJ2-1, with 7 bases that match TRBD1. CDR1 is LNHDA and CDR2 is SQIVND in the germline V gene (reference sequence). With V trimmed by 6 bases and J by 0 bases, 5 bases remained unmatched. This CDR3 comprises 15 residues. This chain's CDR3 is CASRQQGTSYNEQFF. The CDR3 DNA sequence: TGTGCCAGTAGACAACAGGGGACCTCCTACAATGAGCAGTTCTTC.

This chain connects TRBV18 to TRBJ2-5; TRBD1 matches 9 bases. This CDR3 contains 14 residues. Germline V gene sequence: CDR1 KGHSH, CDR2 LQKENI. V was pared by 8 bases and J by 4 bases, with 8 bases of the junction left unmatched. The CDR3 sequence is CASAYRGQGETQYF. For the CDR3, the DNA is TGTGCCAGCGCATACAGGGGGCAAGGAGAGACCCAGTACTTC.

The rearrangement links TRBV24-1 to TRBJ2-5, with 10 positions matching TRBD1. This CDR3 has 15 residues. The junction had 8 bases not matched to a gene; V was cut back by 6 bases and J by 5 bases. The germline V gene has CDR1 KGHDR and CDR2 SFDVKD. CDR3 sequence reads: CATSQGTGDWETQYF. CDR3 DNA: TGTGCCACCAGTCAAGGGACAGGGGATTGGGAGACCCAGTACTTC.